This entry features one TCR beta chain sequence. The antigen is not known. The sample comes from a study of cytomegalovirus exposure and HLA in healthy donors. The wider study: Under 90% of 398 genotyped donors fell in the Caucasian-associated ancestry cluster.

V dropped 4 bases and J dropped 0 bases, with 16 bases sitting between them. Germline assignment: CDR1 MNHNS and CDR2 SASEGT. CDR3 length: 18 amino acids. Overall study findings and caveats: A later analysis reportedly found that, within productive TCRs, an Asian-associated ancestry cluster had fewer N-insertions than the mean observed across the approximately 700 donors.

The primer mix had 60 Vbeta and 13 Jbeta primers. The assay was immunoSEQ multiplex PCR, and TCRdb's table has in-frame clones only and misses some. The sample lists more than 140,000 clones, roughly 80% seen once, with 5.7% in the top ten. The source of this sequence is a man between 25 and 39 years old in good health and CMV-seropositive. This sequence joins TRBV6-1 and TRBJ2-6; tentative D call: TRBD2 (6 bases). The material sequenced was PBMCs. This CDR3 reads CASSGGTDYLSGANVLTF. DNA of the CDR3: TGTGCCAGCAGTGGCGGGACGGACTACCTCTCTGGGGCCAACGTCCTGACTTTC.